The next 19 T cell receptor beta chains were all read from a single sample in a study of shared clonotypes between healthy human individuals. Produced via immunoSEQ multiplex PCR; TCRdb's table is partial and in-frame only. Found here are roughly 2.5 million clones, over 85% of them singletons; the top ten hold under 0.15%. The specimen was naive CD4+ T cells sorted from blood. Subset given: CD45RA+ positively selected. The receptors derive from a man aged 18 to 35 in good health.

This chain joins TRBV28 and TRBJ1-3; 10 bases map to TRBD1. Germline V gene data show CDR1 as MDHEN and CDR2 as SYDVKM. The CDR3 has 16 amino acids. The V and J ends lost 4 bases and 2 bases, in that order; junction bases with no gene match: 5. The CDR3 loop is CASSWGDRGPGNTIYF. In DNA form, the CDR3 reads TGTGCCAGCAGTTGGGGGGACAGGGGTCCTGGAAACACCATATATTTT.

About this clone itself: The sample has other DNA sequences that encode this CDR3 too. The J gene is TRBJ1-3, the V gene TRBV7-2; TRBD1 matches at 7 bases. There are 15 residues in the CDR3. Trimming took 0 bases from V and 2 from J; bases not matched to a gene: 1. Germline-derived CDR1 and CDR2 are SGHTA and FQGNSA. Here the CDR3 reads CASSLAGGTGNTIYF. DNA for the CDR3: TGTGCCAGCAGCTTAGCAGGGGGCACTGGAAACACCATATATTTT.

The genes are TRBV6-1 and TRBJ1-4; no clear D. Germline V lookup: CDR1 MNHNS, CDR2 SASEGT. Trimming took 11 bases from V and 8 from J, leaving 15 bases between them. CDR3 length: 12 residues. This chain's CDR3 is CARRVREEKLFF. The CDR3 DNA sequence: TGTGCCCGGCGGGTGCGGGAAGAAAAACTGTTTTTT.

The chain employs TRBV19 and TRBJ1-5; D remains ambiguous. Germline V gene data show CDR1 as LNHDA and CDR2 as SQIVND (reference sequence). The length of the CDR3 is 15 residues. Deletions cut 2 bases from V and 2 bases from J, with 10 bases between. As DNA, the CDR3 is TGTGCCAGTAGTATAATCCCGGAGGGCAATCAGCCCCAGCATTTT. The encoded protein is CASSIIPEGNQPQHF.

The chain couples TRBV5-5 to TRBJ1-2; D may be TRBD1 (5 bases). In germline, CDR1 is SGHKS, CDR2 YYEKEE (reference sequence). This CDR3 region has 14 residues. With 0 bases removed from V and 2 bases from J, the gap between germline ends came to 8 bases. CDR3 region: CASSLEAGNYGYTF. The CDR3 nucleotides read TGTGCCAGCAGCTTGGAGGCAGGGAACTATGGCTACACCTTC.

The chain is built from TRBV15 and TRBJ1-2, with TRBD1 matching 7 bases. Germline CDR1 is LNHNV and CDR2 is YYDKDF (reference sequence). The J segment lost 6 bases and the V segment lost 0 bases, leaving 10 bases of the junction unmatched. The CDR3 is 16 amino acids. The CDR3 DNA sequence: TGTGCCACCAGCAGAGATCCCTCGGACAGGCCGCATGGCTACACCTTC. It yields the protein CATSRDPSDRPHGYTF.

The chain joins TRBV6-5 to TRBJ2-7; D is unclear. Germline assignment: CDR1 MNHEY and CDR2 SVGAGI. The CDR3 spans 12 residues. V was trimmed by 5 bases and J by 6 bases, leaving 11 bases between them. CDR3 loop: CASSERTGEQYF. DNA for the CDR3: TGTGCCAGCAGTGAACGTACCGGCGAGCAGTACTTC.

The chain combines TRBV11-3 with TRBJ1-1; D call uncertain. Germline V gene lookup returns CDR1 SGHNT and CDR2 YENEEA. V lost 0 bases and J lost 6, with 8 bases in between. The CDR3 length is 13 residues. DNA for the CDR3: TGTGCCAGCAGCTTAGAAGGCATTGCTGAAGCTTTCTTT. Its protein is CASSLEGIAEAFF.

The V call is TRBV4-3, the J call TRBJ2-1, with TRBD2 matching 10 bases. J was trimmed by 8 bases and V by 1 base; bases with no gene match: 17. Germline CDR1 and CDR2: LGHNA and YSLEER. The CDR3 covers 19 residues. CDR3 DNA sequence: TGCGCCAGCAGCCAAGTTTGGCGAGGGACTAGCGCGAATGACGATGAGCAGTTCTTC. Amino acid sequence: CASSQVWRGTSANDDEQFF.

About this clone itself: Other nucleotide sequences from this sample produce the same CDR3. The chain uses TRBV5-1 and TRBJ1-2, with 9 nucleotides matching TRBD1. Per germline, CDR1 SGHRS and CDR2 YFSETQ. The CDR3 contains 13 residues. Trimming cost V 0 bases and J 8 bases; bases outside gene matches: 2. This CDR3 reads CASSLGTGDGYTF. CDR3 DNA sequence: TGCGCCAGCAGCTTGGGGACAGGGGACGGCTACACCTTC.

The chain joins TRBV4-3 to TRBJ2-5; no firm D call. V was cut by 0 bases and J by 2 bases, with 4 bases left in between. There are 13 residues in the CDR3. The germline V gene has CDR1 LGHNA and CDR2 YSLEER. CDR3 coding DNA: TGCGCCAGCAGCCAAGACCCTCAAGAGACCCAGTACTTC. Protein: CASSQDPQETQYF.

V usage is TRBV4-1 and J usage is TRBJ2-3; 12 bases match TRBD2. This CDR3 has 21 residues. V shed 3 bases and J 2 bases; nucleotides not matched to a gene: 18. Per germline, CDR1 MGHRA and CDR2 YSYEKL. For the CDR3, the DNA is TGCGCCAGCAGCCAGAGCATACTAGCGGGGGGCCGTTTTTTTAACACAGATACGCAGTATTTT. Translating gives CASSQSILAGGRFFNTDTQYF.

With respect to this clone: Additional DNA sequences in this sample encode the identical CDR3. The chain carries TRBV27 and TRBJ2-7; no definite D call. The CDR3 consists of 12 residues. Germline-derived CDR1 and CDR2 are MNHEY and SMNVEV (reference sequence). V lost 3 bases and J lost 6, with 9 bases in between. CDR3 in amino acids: CASSFPRGEQYF. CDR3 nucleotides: TGTGCCAGCAGTTTTCCCCGAGGCGAGCAGTACTTC.

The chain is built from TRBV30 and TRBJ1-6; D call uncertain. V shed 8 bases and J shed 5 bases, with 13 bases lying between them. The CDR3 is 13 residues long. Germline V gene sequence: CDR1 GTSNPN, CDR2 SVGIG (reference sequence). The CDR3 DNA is TGTGCCAATCGGCAGAGTGATAATTCACCCCTCCACTTT. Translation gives CANRQSDNSPLHF.

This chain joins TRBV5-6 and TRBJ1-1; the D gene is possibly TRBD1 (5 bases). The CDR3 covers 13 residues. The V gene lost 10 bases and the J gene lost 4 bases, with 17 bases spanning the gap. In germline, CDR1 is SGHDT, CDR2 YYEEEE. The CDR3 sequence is CAGAVFGATEAFF. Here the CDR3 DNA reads TGTGCCGGGGCGGTCTTTGGGGCCACTGAAGCTTTCTTT. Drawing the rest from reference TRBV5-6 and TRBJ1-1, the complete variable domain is DAGVTQSPTHLIKTRGQQVTLRCSPKSGHDTVSWYQQALGQGPQFIFQYYEEEERQRGNFPDRFSGHQFPNYSSELNVNALLLGDSALYLCAGAVFGATEAFFGQGTRLTVV.

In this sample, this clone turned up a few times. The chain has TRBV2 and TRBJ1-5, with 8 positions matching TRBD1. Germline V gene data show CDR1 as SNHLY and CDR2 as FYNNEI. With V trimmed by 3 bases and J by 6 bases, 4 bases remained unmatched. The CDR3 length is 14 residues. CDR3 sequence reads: CASSDQGAGQPQHF. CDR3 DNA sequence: TGTGCCAGCAGTGATCAGGGGGCAGGTCAGCCCCAGCATTTT. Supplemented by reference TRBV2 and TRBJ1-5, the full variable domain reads EPEVTQTPSHQVTQMGQEVILRCVPISNHLYFYWYRQILGQKVEFLVSFYNNEISEKSEIFDDQFSVERPDGSNFTLKIRSTKLEDSAMYFCASSDQGAGQPQHFGDGTRLSIL.

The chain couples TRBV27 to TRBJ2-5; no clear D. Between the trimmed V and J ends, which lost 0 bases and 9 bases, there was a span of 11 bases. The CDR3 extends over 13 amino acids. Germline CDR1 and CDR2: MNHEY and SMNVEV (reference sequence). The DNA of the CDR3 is TGTGCCAGCAGTTTATCCGGGCTAACGGCCCAGTACTTC. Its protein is CASSLSGLTAQYF.

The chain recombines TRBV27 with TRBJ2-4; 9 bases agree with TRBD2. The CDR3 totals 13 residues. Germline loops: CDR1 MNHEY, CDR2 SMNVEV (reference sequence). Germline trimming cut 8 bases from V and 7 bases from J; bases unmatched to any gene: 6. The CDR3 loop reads CASRGGGGNIQYF. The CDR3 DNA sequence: TGTGCCAGCCGCGGGGGGGGCGGCAACATTCAGTACTTC.

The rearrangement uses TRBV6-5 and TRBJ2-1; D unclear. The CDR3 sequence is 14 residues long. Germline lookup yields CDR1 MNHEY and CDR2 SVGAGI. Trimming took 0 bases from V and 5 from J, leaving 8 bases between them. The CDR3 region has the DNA TGTGCCAGCAGTTACTCGAGTCCACACAATGAGCAGTTCTTC. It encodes CASSYSSPHNEQFF.